The source of this T cell receptor (beta chain) is a study of brain T cells in children with intractable seizures (dated by TCRdb to about 2021). Concerning the study at large: Resected brain tissue from 50 to 55 pediatric epilepsy surgery cases was initially screened for immune gene transcripts with a NanoString immunology panel. Among the approximately twelve selected surgery cases, pre-surgery blood was additionally sequenced for eight, leaving four cases with brain tissue only. The study at large found these results: Because sequencing depth was different between pre-surgery and post-surgery blood, clones absent from the pre-surgery sample may reflect undersampling. Viral specificity was inferred only from CDR3 sequence similarity, and patients' HCMV serostatus was unknown.

Sample time point, as interpreted from the label and publication: resected brain tissue, or blood drawn just prior to surgery. The surgery cases that showed the highest brain T cell transcript signatures were chosen for TCR beta chain sequencing of brain tissue, and of blood when it was available. Prior to surgery, the patients had been treated with at least one anti-epileptic drug. TCR-sequenced patients were children with drug-resistant epilepsy due to tuberous sclerosis complex, focal cortical dysplasia, Rasmussen encephalitis or hemimegalencephaly. Blood was drawn right before the epilepsy surgery. Bulk genomic DNA was extracted from unsorted brain tissue and whole blood with the Monarch genomic DNA purification kit. Taken from cysteine to phenylalanine, the CDR3 has 14 residues. Only the CDR3 DNA is retained, 42 bases long and in frame from the first base. The germline V gene gives CDR1 as MDHEN and CDR2 as SYDVKM. V is reduced by 3 bases and J by 6 bases, leaving a spacing of 13 bases between them.

The immunoSEQ assay was applied to genomic DNA to generate the TCR beta chain sequences. As for the original processing: CDR3 sequences not starting with the conserved framework cysteine at position 104 were manually removed. To get clonality, the normalized Shannon's Diversity Index was subtracted from one, giving values from 0 (maximal diversity) to 1 (oligoclonal). Differences in the frequency of the same CDR3 between samples, such as brain versus blood, were assessed with chi-squared comparison-of-proportions tests. Public clonotypes were found through immuneACCESS searches, while the VDJdb browser was used to judge similarity to known antiviral clonotypes. This is the immuneACCESS table as TCRdb keeps it, with only in-frame sequences that have V and J called. A part of the clones is gone; compared with another copy, unresolved V genes explain less than half, and the rest is unexplained. For V, J and clone size, that table is used; D and trimming come from the DNA. For this sample there are under 150,000 clones; roughly 94% appear just once. 3.8% of the sample lies in the top ten.

Remarks on this clone: The antigen this receptor binds is unknown. No per-base quality is available; no much larger clone lies one base away. Other DNA sequences from this sample encode an identical CDR3 as well.

The material was peripheral blood, obtained at surgery. This sequence uses TRBV28 and TRBJ2-3; the D segment could be TRBD2, given 5 matching bases. The sequence was collected from a boy in the first two years of life with hemimegalencephaly and intractable seizures. In nucleotides, the sequence is TGTGCCAGCAGTTTGAGTCGGAGAGGGGATACGCAGTATTTT. Protein translation: CASSLSRRGDTQYF.